This T cell receptor (beta chain) was documented in a study of blood T cell repertoires in COVID-19. J lost 2 bases, V lost 4 bases, and 1 base had no gene match. Germline loops: CDR1 MNHEY, CDR2 SVGEGT. CDR3 length: 14 residues. Generated by immunoSEQ multiplex PCR, the TCRdb table keeps only in-frame clones and is missing some. The sample holds some 98,000 clones; approximately 82% are singletons and the top ten take about 10%. Sequenced material: peripheral blood. The receptor was isolated from a man in his 70s with acute or convalescent COVID-19. The rearrangement joins TRBV6-2 or TRBV6-3 to TRBJ2-3; TRBD2 matches at 9 bases. The CDR3 sequence: CASSSSGATDTQYF. The CDR3 nucleotides read TGTGCCAGCAGTTCTAGCGGGGCCACAGATACGCAGTATTTT.